The sequence of this T cell receptor (beta chain) was determined in a study of regulatory T cells in long-lasting Graves disease. HTBI primers from iRepertoire and Arm-PCR of CDR3 regions yielded the TCR beta libraries. TCRdb reprocessed the multiplex PCR reads with MiXCR, giving one entry per CDR3 protein. Of 350,000 to 450,000 distinct CDR3 sequences in the sample, over 15% were seen once. Time point indicated: newly diagnosed GD, antithyroid drugs for less than 3 months. The authors made the TCR library using RNA they extracted from PBMCs. Into tubes containing EDTA, roughly 8.8 milliliters of peripheral blood were drawn. This clonotype was seen ten or more times. Trimming took 3 bases from V and 4 from J; bases not matched to a gene: 7. The germline V gene encodes CDR1 DFQATT and CDR2 SNEGSKA (reference sequence). There are 14 residues in the CDR3. These data are also associated with another study on T cells in Graves' hyperthyroidism and ophthalmopathy. From that report: Hyperthyroidism in the patients, aged 18 to 65, was newly diagnosed and under 2 months in duration. An initial round of RT-PCR targeting the TCR CDR3 relied on the HTBI primer set.

The source was peripheral blood mononuclear cells (PBMCs), collected at new diagnosis, from a patient treated with antithyroid drugs. The source is a man in his forties or fifties with Graves disease. The genes are TRBV20-1 and TRBJ2-5; 8 nucleotides match TRBD1. The CDR3 region has the DNA TGCAGTGCTAGTCAGCTTACAGGGGGAGAGACCCAGTACTTC. Protein sequence: CSASQLTGGETQYF.